These T cell receptor beta chains were read from a single sample in a study of graft-versus-host responses after intestinal transplantation. Libraries were prepared by immunoSEQ multiplex PCR; TCRdb keeps only in-frame clonotypes and omits some of them. The data show 20,000 to 25,000 clones, with around 80% seen just once and under 4% held by the top ten. Source: ileum tissue, taken 12 days after intestinal transplant. Receptor source: a human patient who received an intestinal transplant, so some T cells may come from the graft donor. Both conserved end residues are part of each CDR3. The D gene is left open where the match is weak. The listing skips clone size in some rows; elsewhere it reads once, few, many or a size class.

CDR3 length: 14
V gene: TRBV6-5
J gene: TRBJ1-6
D gene: NA
clone size: NA
CDR3 DNA: TGTGCCAGCAGTTCCTGGACAGCCAATTCACCCCTCCACTTT
CDR3 protein: CASSSWTANSPLHF

CDR3 length: 12
V gene: TRBV2
J gene: TRBJ1-1
D gene: NA
clone size: NA
CDR3 DNA: TGTGCCAGCAGTGATTTTTATACTGAAGCTTTCTTT
CDR3 protein: CASSDFYTEAFF

CDR3 length: 14
V gene: TRBV6-5
J gene: TRBJ2-7
D gene: TRBD2
clone size: NA
CDR3 DNA: TGTGCCAGCAGTTACTCCACTAGCGGGCACGAGCAGTACTTC
CDR3 protein: CASSYSTSGHEQYF

CDR3 length: 12
V gene: TRBV28
J gene: TRBJ1-1
D gene: TRBD1
clone size: NA
CDR3 DNA: TGTGCCAGCAGGACAGGGGGCCGCGCAGCTTTCTTT
CDR3 protein: CASRTGGRAAFF

CDR3 length: 14
V gene: TRBV9
J gene: TRBJ2-7
D gene: TRBD1
clone size: NA
CDR3 DNA: TGTGCCAGCAGCGCGCGGACAGGGGGAGGCGAGCAGTACTTC
CDR3 protein: CASSARTGGGEQYF

CDR3 length: 16
V gene: TRBV6-5
J gene: TRBJ2-4
D gene: TRBD2
clone size: NA
CDR3 DNA: TGTGCCAGCAGTTACTCGCTAGCGGGGATCGAAAACATTCAGTACTTC
CDR3 protein: CASSYSLAGIENIQYF

CDR3 length: 14
V gene: TRBV29-1
J gene: TRBJ2-7
D gene: TRBD1
clone size: few
CDR3 DNA: TGCAGCGTTGTCTCGACAGGGAAAGGCTACGAGCAGTACTTC
CDR3 protein: CSVVSTGKGYEQYF

CDR3 length: 14
V gene: TRBV5-1
J gene: TRBJ2-2
D gene: TRBD1
clone size: NA
CDR3 DNA: TGCGCCAGCAGCTGGACAGGGGGCTTCGGGGAGCTGTTTTTT
CDR3 protein: CASSWTGGFGELFF

CDR3 length: 13
V gene: TRBV25-1
J gene: TRBJ1-2
D gene: TRBD1
clone size: NA
CDR3 DNA: TGTGCCAGCAGTGGGACAGGGGGCAGTGGCTACACCTTC
CDR3 protein: CASSGTGGSGYTF

CDR3 length: 15
V gene: TRBV4-1
J gene: TRBJ2-5
D gene: NA
clone size: NA
CDR3 DNA: TGCGCCAGCAGCCAAGTTGTGGGCTTTTCGGAGACCCAGTACTTC
CDR3 protein: CASSQVVGFSETQYF

CDR3 length: 13
V gene: TRBV5-5
J gene: TRBJ2-7
D gene: NA
clone size: NA
CDR3 DNA: TGTGCCAGCAGCTTTATCAGGGCTCGAGAGCAGTACTTC
CDR3 protein: CASSFIRAREQYF

CDR3 length: 15
V gene: TRBV6-6
J gene: TRBJ1-1
D gene: TRBD1
clone size: NA
CDR3 DNA: TGTGCCAGCAGTTACTCGACAGGGTGGTACACTGAAGCTTTCTTT
CDR3 protein: CASSYSTGWYTEAFF

CDR3 length: 13
V gene: TRBV7-8
J gene: TRBJ2-5
D gene: NA
clone size: NA
CDR3 DNA: TGTGCCAGCAGCTTACAGGGCGTGGAGACCCAGTACTTC
CDR3 protein: CASSLQGVETQYF

CDR3 length: 16
V gene: TRBV7-9
J gene: TRBJ2-3
D gene: NA
clone size: NA
CDR3 DNA: TGTGCCAGCAGCTTATGGCCTTGGGGCTCCACAGATACGCAGTATTTT
CDR3 protein: CASSLWPWGSTDTQYF

CDR3 length: 15
V gene: TRBV18
J gene: TRBJ2-7
D gene: NA
clone size: NA
CDR3 DNA: TGTGCCAGCTCACTAACTCGCGGGGCCAACTACGAGCAGTACTTC
CDR3 protein: CASSLTRGANYEQYF

CDR3 length: 16
V gene: TRBV23-1
J gene: TRBJ2-2
D gene: TRBD2
clone size: NA
CDR3 DNA: TGCGCCAGCAGTCAAGGAACTAGCGCGAACACCGGGGAGCTGTTTTTT
CDR3 protein: CASSQGTSANTGELFF

CDR3 length: 16
V gene: TRBV4-1
J gene: TRBJ2-7
D gene: NA
clone size: NA
CDR3 DNA: TGCGCCAGCAGCCAAGAGAGGGCACCCCGTATTTACGAGCAGTACTTC
CDR3 protein: CASSQERAPRIYEQYF